One and the same sample provided the 5 T cell receptor beta chains below, sequenced in a study of CD8+ T cells in alopecia areata. The sequencing template was cDNA reverse transcribed from extracted RNA. Repertoires were generated with immunoSEQ multiplex PCR, while TCRdb's copy carries only in-frame clones and drops some. The sample has about 110,000 clones; around 50% are singletons. This sample's treatment: oral pan-JAK inhibitor, 5-10 mg twice daily. The specimen was CD8+ T cells sorted from blood, collected at week 24, from a patient treated with tofacitinib. The source of these receptors is a human donor with alopecia areata.

This clone came up a few times. V is TRBV27 and J is TRBJ2-1, with 8 bases aligning to TRBD1. V lost 6 bases, J lost 0 bases, and 4 bases stayed unmatched. Germline V gives CDR1 MNHEY, CDR2 SMNVEV (reference sequence). The CDR3 loop spans 15 amino acids. The CDR3 DNA follows: TGTGCCAGCAGGGACAGGGCCTCCTCCTACAATGAGCAGTTCTTC. As protein: CASRDRASSYNEQFF.

The rearrangement joins TRBV6-5 to TRBJ1-1; D unclear. V was shortened by 0 bases and J by 14 bases, with 16 bases between the two germline ends. The CDR3 is 13 amino acids. Germline V gene data show CDR1 as MNHEY and CDR2 as SVGAGI. CDR3 region: CASSYSSIDPSFF. The CDR3 DNA reads TGTGCCAGCAGTTACTCATCAATTGATCCGTCCTTCTTT.

The V call is TRBV29-1, the J call TRBJ2-7; 8 positions match TRBD2. This CDR3 has 13 amino acids. The V gene end was trimmed by 5 bases and the J gene end by 7 bases; junction bases not matched to a gene: 10. In germline, CDR1 is SQVTM, CDR2 ANQGSEA. CDR3 nucleotide sequence: TGCAGCGTTTTTTTGGGCTTAGCGGGGGAGCAGTACTTC. It specifies CSVFLGLAGEQYF.

The table lists this clone with a few counts. The chain employs TRBV13 and TRBJ2-7; a possible D gene is TRBD1 (6 bases). The germline gives CDR1 PRHDT, CDR2 FYEKMQ (reference sequence). CDR3 size: 14 residues. V was cut by 7 bases and J by 0 bases, with 13 bases left in between. The CDR3: CASKGVTDSYEQYF. The CDR3 coding sequence is TGTGCCAGCAAGGGGGTGACAGACTCCTACGAGCAGTACTTC.

This sequence joins TRBV11-2 and TRBJ2-1, with TRBD1 matching 10 bases. V gave up 5 bases and J gave up 14 bases; unmatched junction bases: 3. The CDR3 is 11 amino acids. Per germline, CDR1 SGHAT and CDR2 FQNNGV. CDR3 amino acids: CASSIGTGEFF. DNA of the CDR3: TGTGCCAGCAGCATAGGGACAGGGGAGTTCTTC.